This TCR beta chain was documented in a study of chronic HIV infection and antiretroviral therapy. MiXCR, applied by TCRdb to the 5' RACE reads, yields one record per CDR3 protein. The top ten hold more than 2.5% of the sample, which has over 40,000 distinct CDR3 sequences, approximately 20% seen once. Looked up from germline, CDR1 is MDHEN and CDR2 is SYDVKM. Trimming took off 5 bases at V and 8 bases at J, with 9 bases between the two ends. This CDR3 is 11 amino acids long. This clonotype was seen only a few times. J is TRBJ2-5 and V is TRBV28; D is perhaps TRBD2 (5 bases). The source of this sequence is an adult who had HIV and had not received antiretroviral therapy, or was an uninfected healthy control (not recorded which). Sequencing input: peripheral blood. The CDR3 reads CASSRPGTQYF. CDR3 nucleotide sequence: TGTGCCAGCAGTCGCCCGGGAACCCAGTACTTC.